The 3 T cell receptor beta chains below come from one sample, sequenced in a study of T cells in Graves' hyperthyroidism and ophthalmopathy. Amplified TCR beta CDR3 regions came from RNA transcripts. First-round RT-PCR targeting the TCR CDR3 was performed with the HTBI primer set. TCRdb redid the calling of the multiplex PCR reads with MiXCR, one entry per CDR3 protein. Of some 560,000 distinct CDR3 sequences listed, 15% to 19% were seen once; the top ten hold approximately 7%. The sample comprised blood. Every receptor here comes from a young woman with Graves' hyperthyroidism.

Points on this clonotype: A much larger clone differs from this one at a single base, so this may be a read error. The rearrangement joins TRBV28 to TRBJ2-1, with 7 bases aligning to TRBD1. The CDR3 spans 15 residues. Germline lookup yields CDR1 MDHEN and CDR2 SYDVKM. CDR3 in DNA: TGTGCCAGCAGTTCGACAGGGATCTCCTACAATGGGCAGTTCTTC. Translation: CASSSTGISYNGQFF. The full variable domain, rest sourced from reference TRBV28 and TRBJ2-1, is DVKVTQSSRYLVKRTGEKVFLECVQDMDHENMFWYRQDPGLGLRLIYFSYDVKMKEKGDIPEGYSVSREKKERFSLILESASTNQTSMYLCASSSTGISYNGQFFGPGTRLTVL.

CDR3 sequence: CASSVIPGANVLTF. The CDR3 nucleotides are TGCGCCAGCAGCGTGATCCCCGGGGCCAACGTCCTGACTTTC. This chain uses TRBV5-1 with TRBJ2-6; D uncertain. CDR1 and CDR2 (germline): SGHRS, YFSETQ. V dropped 4 bases and J dropped 4 bases, with 9 bases sitting between them. The length of the CDR3 is 14 residues.

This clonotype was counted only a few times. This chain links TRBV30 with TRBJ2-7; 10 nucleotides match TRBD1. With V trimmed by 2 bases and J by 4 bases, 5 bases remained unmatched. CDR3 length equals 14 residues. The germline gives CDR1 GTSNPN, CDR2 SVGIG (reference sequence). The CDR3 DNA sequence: TGTGCCTGGAGTCTTGGGACAGGGGTTTACGAGCAGTACTTC. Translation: CAWSLGTGVYEQYF.